This T cell receptor beta chain was profiled in a study of shared clonotypes between healthy human individuals (dated by TCRdb to about 2020). As for the study more broadly: The cohort comprised a couple of women and three men aged 18 to 49 years. For each donor, three plates each were used for CD4 naive and CD4 memory, two plates were used for CD8 naive, and one plate was used for CD8 memory. To increase sequencing depth and limit assay-specific biases, different laboratories used diverse techniques to prepare libraries and sequence TCR repertoires. The study deeply sequenced blood TCR repertoires of five healthy adults to estimate repertoire size and the extent of clonotype sharing between individuals. Per donor, leukapheresis produced somewhere between about 0.9 and 9 billion PBMCs.

A distance of 15 bases separates the germline ends of V and J, which lose 0 bases and 3 bases respectively. The germline V gene encodes CDR1 LNHNV and CDR2 YYDKDF (reference sequence). Taken from cysteine to phenylalanine, the CDR3 has 16 residues. Of all the DNA, just the CDR3 is kept, 48 bases in frame from base 1. Study-wide conclusions, independent of this receptor: Pairwise subsampling led to the expectation that sequencing depth would affect the degree of clonotype sharing among donors. Higher generation probabilities were observed for clonotypes shared by all four sorted-subset donors than for non-shared clonotypes. When several donors were compared, the shared fraction of clonotypes was about 5% for naive CD4, over 3% for naive CD8, more than 2% for memory CD4, and under 0.5% for memory CD8. Because the study included a small number of donors, the genetic and exposure-history diversity represented was limited. Sampling was restricted to blood, and TCR repertoires in tissue are likely to differ from TCR repertoires in blood. Naive subsets generally had larger estimated clonotype richness than memory subsets did. Incomplete sequencing was indicated by rarefaction of sorted-subset datasets, despite the large sequencing depth.

CD8 naive samples were CD45RO-negative cells positively selected for CCR7, giving a CD45RA+CCR7+ population that excluded TemRA cells. The donors were healthy, HIV-negative adults who had no recently reported acute infections or vaccinations. Every donor was a Caucasian adult residing in Nashville, Tennessee, USA. Blood was collected by leukapheresis, and PBMCs were isolated by Ficoll-Histopaque density gradient centrifugation and then cryopreserved in liquid nitrogen vapor phase. Analytical flow cytometry was used to check the purity and quantity of each magnetically sorted T cell population. Each sorted fraction had its genomic DNA isolated and then quantified by UV absorbance on a Nanodrop 2000c. Using the deep immunoSEQ assay, TCR CDR3 regions were amplified from genomic DNA by multiplex PCR. For each cell subset, the extracted genomic DNA was distributed evenly across all wells of several immunoSEQ 96-well plates, and each plate served as one replicate. Each replicate PCR for sorted subsets received roughly 0.2 ug genomic DNA, equal to about 29,000 T cell genomes. Purified libraries were quantified with a Qubit 3.0 fluorometer, sized on a Bioanalyzer 2100, and re-quantified with the KAPA Library Quantification kit. A separate single-read 150-cycle Illumina NextSeq 550 flow cell was used to sequence each immunoSEQ 96-well plate. The study's own analysis went as follows. Because the immunoSEQ output included only junctional sequences and no quality scores, the filtering could not be the same as the filtering used for full-length reads. Sequences were annotated with PyIR, a Python wrapper for IgBLAST v1.9, using IMGT germline references to assign V/J genes and CDR3. Reads with weak V/J assignments (E-value above 1e-6), missing CDR3, stop codons, out-of-frame junctions, or ambiguous translated residues were removed. V3J clonotypes were defined by identical inferred V gene, J gene, and CDR3 amino acid sequence. Percentage overlap between repertoires was computed as shared unique clonotypes divided by the size of the smaller repertoire. Richness of each repertoire was evaluated using RTK rarefaction, the Chao1 estimator, and Recon v2.1 estimates of unobserved clonotypes. Generation probabilities for all TCRbeta clonotypes obtained by the gDNA method from a handful of donors were computed using OLGA. TCRdb holds this immuneACCESS table with in-frame rearrangements only. Some clones are missing; in checked studies, unresolved V genes explain under half, and the rest has no known cause. V and J calls plus clone size are reproduced from that table; the DNA served to infer D and trimming. The sample yields about 750,000 clones; 85% to 95% were counted once. Of the sample, less than 25% is held by the ten largest clones.

As to this clone: The clone's antigen remains unknown. No clone much larger than this one lies a single base away; base qualities are absent.

Sequenced sample: naive CD8+ T cells sorted from blood. What this sample's cell subset or site label stands for: CD45RA+CCR7+. The clonotype was recovered from a man younger than 45 in good health. Recombination connected TRBV15 to TRBJ2-7, with the D gene not clear enough to name. The CDR3 amino acid sequence is: CATSRDRRGNLYEQYF. The nucleotide sequence reads as follows: TGTGCCACCAGCAGAGATCGGAGAGGTAACCTCTACGAGCAGTACTTC.